These T cell receptor beta chains were read from a single sample in a study of blood T cell repertoires in COVID-19. The table came from immunoSEQ multiplex PCR; TCRdb's copy has only in-frame clones and leaves some out. The data contain 100,000 to 150,000 clones, about 86% of them singletons. Sequencing was performed on peripheral blood. These receptor sequences come from a woman between 55 and 75 years old with active or convalescent COVID-19. CDR3s include the opening cysteine and the closing phenylalanine or tryptophan.

>TRBJ1-1|TRBV25-1
CASSGSPGQGKTEAFF
>TRBJ2-5|TRBV12-3/TRBV12-4
CASSPGETQYF
>TRBJ1-1|TRBV4-1
CASSHWTGVNTEAFF
>TRBJ1-3|TRBV11-2
CASSLRDSGNTIYF
>TRBJ2-5|TRBV3-1/TRBV3-2
CASRDRGQETQYF
>TRBJ2-1|TRBV7-2
CASSSPRVNEQFF
>TRBJ1-5|TRBV28
CASSLLGSSNQPQHF
>TRBJ1-1|TRBV19
CASSPRGQNTEAFF
>TRBJ2-5|TRBV7-2
CASSLVGGSQETQYF
>TRBJ2-1|TRBV15
CATSRDITSGYNEQFF
>TRBJ2-1|TRBV27
CASSSSGRVDNEQFF
>TRBJ2-1|TRBV7-2
CASSLGLTSGGEQFF
>TRBJ1-2|TRBV28
CASSLSRRGYGYTF
>TRBJ2-3|TRBV23-1
CASSQSSRPPGVYTDTQYF
>TRBJ2-5|TRBV14
CASSLGPGQQETQYF
>TRBJ1-1|TRBV29-1
CSVSTGNTEAFF
>TRBJ2-1|TRBV6-4
CASSPGLAQEQFF
>TRBJ2-1|TRBV6-2/TRBV6-3
CASSYSFNGGLNNEQFF
>TRBJ2-7|TRBV7-9
CASSRTEQSYEQYF
>TRBJ1-1|TRBV19
CASSAGQAGTEAFF
>TRBJ2-3|TRBV7-2
CASSYTGGSDTQYF
>TRBJ2-3|TRBV5-1
CASSFPDRAGAFFTDTQYF
>TRBJ2-6|TRBV25-1
CASRGQGSGANVLTF
>TRBJ2-1|TRBV28
CASGTGGHNEQFF
>TRBJ1-3|TRBV5-1
CASSLAPGTGGNTIYF
>TRBJ2-3|TRBV5-5
CASSLGQTTDTQYF
>TRBJ2-1|TRBV28
CATLEGGAHNEQFF
>TRBJ1-2|TRBV28
CASSLGGNYGYTF
>TRBJ2-5|TRBV28
CASSLYWGEETQYF
>TRBJ1-6|TRBV28
CASRGQGHDNSPLHF
>TRBJ1-3|TRBV9
CASSVGMGQTGNTIYF